These 20 T cell receptor beta chains originate from one sample sequenced in a study of blood T cell repertoires in COVID-19. The data were produced by immunoSEQ multiplex PCR, yet TCRdb's version contains in-frame clones alone and is incomplete. The sample contains about 220,000 clones, roughly 80% of which appear only once. The sequencing sample was made of peripheral blood. The receptors derive from a woman aged 70 to 79 with acute or convalescent COVID-19.

The chain recombines TRBV11-3 with TRBJ1-1; D is perhaps TRBD1 (5 bases). The CDR3 extends over 11 amino acids. The V and J ends lost 4 bases and 6 bases respectively, with 6 bases between them. CDR1 and CDR2 (germline): SGHNT, YENEEA. This chain's CDR3 is CASSSGAEAFF. The CDR3 DNA reads as TGTGCCAGCAGCTCGGGGGCTGAAGCTTTCTTT.

The chain links TRBV11-3 to TRBJ2-7, with 9 bases that match TRBD1. CDR1 is SGHNT, CDR2 YENEEA, per germline. CDR3 length: 14 amino acids. The V segment lost 4 bases and the J segment 6 bases; nucleotides outside the gene matches: 7. CDR3 sequence (DNA): TGTGCCAGCAGCTCCGGGACAGGGTTTCGCGAGCAGTACTTC. Its translation: CASSSGTGFREQYF.

The chain links TRBV5-6 to TRBJ1-1; D is undetermined. Germline V lookup: CDR1 SGHDT, CDR2 YYEEEE. The CDR3 sequence is 14 residues long. The germline V and J ends were trimmed by 6 bases and 7 bases, with 19 bases remaining between them. The CDR3 reads CASTSGSVPIEAFF. The DNA of the CDR3 is TGTGCCAGCACCTCCGGGAGCGTGCCGATTGAAGCTTTCTTT. The variable domain in full, with the rest retrieved from reference TRBV5-6 and TRBJ1-1, is DAGVTQSPTHLIKTRGQQVTLRCSPKSGHDTVSWYQQALGQGPQFIFQYYEEEERQRGNFPDRFSGHQFPNYSSELNVNALLLGDSALYLCASTSGSVPIEAFFGQGTRLTVV.

The chain employs TRBV5-1 and TRBJ1-4; 9 bases fit TRBD1. Per the germline V gene, CDR1 is SGHRS and CDR2 is YFSETQ. The CDR3 has 14 residues. The junction had 8 bases not matched to a gene; V was cut back by 4 bases and J by 10 bases. This CDR3 reads CASSPGTGLGKLFF. The CDR3 DNA reads as TGCGCCAGCAGCCCCGGGACAGGGTTAGGAAAACTGTTTTTT.

This clone occurred a few times. The rearrangement links TRBV5-6 to TRBJ2-7, with 7 bases matching TRBD2. This CDR3 has 14 amino acids. The V and J ends lost 4 bases and 4 bases, in that order; junction bases with no gene match: 8. The V gene's germline CDR1 is SGHDT and CDR2 YYEEEE. In DNA, the CDR3 is TGTGCCAGCAGCCCGAGCGGGGTTGAATACGAGCAGTACTTC. This sequence encodes CASSPSGVEYEQYF.

This chain joins TRBV7-9 and TRBJ2-7; 8 bases map to TRBD1. V lost 5 bases, J lost 1 base, and 7 bases stayed unmatched. Germline CDR1 reads SEHNR; CDR2 reads FQNEAQ (reference sequence). This CDR3 has 15 amino acids. DNA of the CDR3: TGTGCCAGCAGCCCCCGGGACAGGCTGTCCTACGAGCAGTACTTC. Its translation is CASSPRDRLSYEQYF.

In the case of this clone: The same CDR3 is also encoded by other DNA sequences in this sample. The rearrangement links TRBV3-1 (or the pseudogene TRBV3-2) to TRBJ1-2; D call uncertain. This CDR3 contains 15 residues. The V gene's germline CDR1 is LGHDT and CDR2 YNNKEL (reference sequence). Trimming removed 0 bases from V and 2 bases from J, with 10 bases in between. This chain's CDR3 is CASSQDPGSNYGYTF. For the CDR3, the DNA is TGTGCCAGCAGCCAAGATCCGGGTTCAAACTATGGCTACACCTTC.

The chain is built from TRBV7-2 and TRBJ1-2, with unresolved D. CDR3 length: 14 amino acids. V shed 1 base and J shed 5 bases, with 11 bases lying between them. CDR1 SGHTA and CDR2 FQGNSA come from the germline V gene. CDR3 DNA: TGTGCCAGCAGCTTAGAGTGGCAGGTTTATGGCTACACCTTC. It encodes CASSLEWQVYGYTF.

The chain uses TRBV19 and TRBJ1-5, with D possibly TRBD1 on 5 matching bases. The CDR3 runs 13 residues. Trimming shortened V by 9 bases and J by 2 bases, and 11 bases separated the two germline ends. Per the germline V gene, CDR1 is LNHDA and CDR2 is SQIVND (reference sequence). The CDR3 DNA reads TGTGCCAGCTCACTCAGGGGCAATCAGCCCCAGCATTTT. This sequence encodes CASSLRGNQPQHF.

The rearrangement links TRBV6-1 to TRBJ1-3; 7 positions agree with TRBD1. Germline loops: CDR1 MNHNS, CDR2 SASEGT. The CDR3 sequence is 16 residues long. Unmatched junction bases numbered 10, after V lost 4 bases and J lost 4 bases. DNA of the CDR3: TGTGCCAGCAGTGGGTTCCCAGGGGGAGGCGGAAACACCATATATTTT. Its translation is CASSGFPGGGGNTIYF.

The chain has TRBV5-8 and TRBJ1-5; 7 nucleotides align to TRBD1. V shed 0 bases and J 7 bases; nucleotides not matched to a gene: 4. CDR1 SGHTS and CDR2 YDEGEE come from the germline V gene. This CDR3 has 14 amino acids. For the CDR3, the DNA is TGTGCCAGCAGCTTGGTAGGGGGACAGCAGCCCCAGCATTTT. Its protein is CASSLVGGQQPQHF.

The CDR3 bases are TGTGCCAGCTCCAGGGAGGACAATTCACCCCTCCACTTT. Its protein is CASSREDNSPLHF. The V and J genes are TRBV6-5 and TRBJ1-6; a weak D match, TRBD1 (5 bases). Trimming took 8 bases from V and 7 from J, leaving 12 bases between them. This CDR3 is built from 13 residues. The V gene's germline CDR1 is MNHEY and CDR2 SVGAGI.

The chain combines TRBV19 with TRBJ2-3, with 14 bases matching TRBD2. The germline V gene has CDR1 LNHDA and CDR2 SQIVND (reference sequence). J was trimmed by 3 bases and V by 3 bases; bases with no gene match: 5. The CDR3 runs to 17 residues. In DNA form, the CDR3 reads TGTGCCAGTAGTATCGGACTAGCGGGGGGCCGGACAGATACGCAGTATTTT. This translates into CASSIGLAGGRTDTQYF.

In its sample, this clone was seen a few times. The V call is TRBV27, the J call TRBJ2-5; tentatively, D is TRBD2 (6 bases). CDR3 length: 15 residues. V shed 5 bases and J shed 5 bases, with 18 bases lying between them. Germline CDR1 MNHEY, CDR2 SMNVEV (reference sequence). CDR3 nucleotide sequence: TGTGCCAGCAGTCTTTCGGGACTGGACGACGAGACCCAGTACTTC. Residues: CASSLSGLDDETQYF.

The rearrangement joins TRBV9 to TRBJ2-2; 11 nucleotides agree with TRBD2. CDR3 length: 20 amino acids. V gave up 3 bases and J gave up 0 bases; unmatched junction bases: 13. From germline, CDR1 is SGDLS and CDR2 YYNGEE. This CDR3 is CASSGSLAGEVGPNTGELFF. The CDR3 DNA reads TGTGCCAGCAGCGGCTCACTAGCGGGGGAAGTAGGACCGAACACCGGGGAGCTGTTTTTT.

The table lists this clone with a count of one. The chain couples TRBV3-1 (or the pseudogene TRBV3-2) to TRBJ2-5; 7 nucleotides agree with TRBD1. This CDR3 region has 12 residues. V lost 4 bases to trimming and J lost 4 bases; unmatched junction nucleotides: 0. Germline V gene data show CDR1 as LGHDT and CDR2 as YNNKEL (reference sequence). CDR3 in amino acids: CASSRTGETQYF. CDR3 DNA: TGTGCCAGCAGCCGGACAGGAGAGACCCAGTACTTC.

V and J are TRBV6-4 and TRBJ2-3; no definite D call. Germline CDR1 is MRHNA and CDR2 is SNTAGT. V gave up 1 base and J gave up 6 bases, with 11 bases separating them. The CDR3 is 14 amino acids. CDR3 sequence (DNA): TGTGCCAGCAGTGACTATGGGCGTGACGATACGCAGTATTTT. This sequence encodes CASSDYGRDDTQYF.

The V gene is TRBV29-1, the J gene TRBJ2-1, with TRBD1 as a possible D gene (6 bases). V was pared by 6 bases and J by 6 bases, with 15 bases between. The CDR3 runs to 13 residues. The germline gives CDR1 SQVTM, CDR2 ANQGSEA. The CDR3 DNA reads as TGCAGCGTATACAGGGTTCCCCTCAATGAGCAGTTCTTC. Translating gives CSVYRVPLNEQFF.

The table lists this clone with a few counts. V and J are TRBV2 and TRBJ2-3, with TRBD2 matching 8 bases. The CDR3 is made up of 14 amino acids. V lost 4 bases and J lost 7; bases outside the gene matches: 7. The germline gives CDR1 SNHLY, CDR2 FYNNEI. CDR3 nucleotide sequence: TGTGCCAGCAGTGCGGGACTAGATAAGAATACGCAGTATTTT. Its protein is CASSAGLDKNTQYF. The full variable domain, its missing parts supplied by reference TRBV2 and TRBJ2-3, is EPEVTQTPSHQVTQMGQEVILRCVPISNHLYFYWYRQILGQKVEFLVSFYNNEISEKSEIFDDQFSVERPDGSNFTLKIRSTKLEDSAMYFCASSAGLDKNTQYFGPGTRLTVL.

This clone turned up a few times. CDR3 coding DNA: TGTGCCAGCAGCCAAGGGGACTGGAGCTACACCTTC. Residues: CASSQGDWSYTF. This sequence joins TRBV14 and TRBJ1-2, with TRBD1 as a possible D gene (5 bases). The V end was cut by 1 base, the J end by 9 bases, with 9 bases between. The CDR3 is 12 residues long. Germline CDR1 SGHDN, CDR2 FVKESK. The full variable domain, completed using reference TRBV14 and TRBJ1-2, is EAGVTQFPSHSVIEKGQTVTLRCDPISGHDNLYWYRRVMGKEIKFLLHFVKESKQDESGMPNNRFLAERTGGTYSTLKVQPAELEDSGVYFCASSQGDWSYTFGSGTRLTVV.